This T cell receptor (beta chain) came from a study of spatial heterogeneity in lung cancer. Turning to the study itself: Alpha-chain sequences were consistently detected less often than beta-chain sequences.

TCRdb recomputed calls from the 5' RACE reads with MiXCR, one row per CDR3 protein. The sample lists tens of thousands of distinct CDR3 sequences; over 9.5% were seen once. Time point denoted: sample taken at primary tumor resection. Donation came from 70 or so patients with untreated early-stage non-small cell lung cancer. Sequencing of whole RNA from tumor, nontumor lung or frozen PBMC involved no sorting. In germline, CDR1 is SGHAT, CDR2 FQDESV (reference sequence). The CDR3 is 14 amino acids. The junction had 2 bases not matched to a gene; V was cut back by 0 bases and J by 6 bases. This clonotype appeared many times.

The chain uses TRBV11-1 and TRBJ1-1; 9 bases agree with TRBD1. This specimen was PBMCs, taken at surgery. This TCR derives from a male donor with early-stage non-small cell lung cancer. The DNA for the CDR3 is TGTGCCAGCAGCTTAGCGAGACAGGGGGCTGAAGCTTTCTTT. Translated, it gives CASSLARQGAEAFF.